Listed below are T cell receptor beta chains from one sample, sequenced in a study of molecular identifiers for immune sequencing clone quantification. Each CDR3 protein gets one entry after TCRdb re-called the PCR reads with MiXCR. The sample carries about 320,000 distinct CDR3 sequences, roughly 23% recorded once. The sample was naive CD8+ T cells from blood, with Jurkat cell RNA spiked in. The source of these receptors is a human donor in good health. Some libraries in this study had Jurkat cell RNA spiked in. Each CDR3 is given with its conserved first and last residue. Each record gives: clone size, J gene, D gene, V gene, CDR3 DNA, CDR3 protein. The D gene is left open where the match is weak. Size tells how often a clone was seen (once, few, many) or the class of an expanded clone, and some rows leave it out.

clone_size: few; j_call: TRBJ2-7; d_call: TRBD2; v_call: TRBV6-5; cdr3_nt: TGTGCCAGCAGTTACTCGGGGGAGGGCTACTACGAGCAGTACTTC; cdr3_aa: CASSYSGEGYYEQYF
clone_size: NA; j_call: TRBJ1-5; d_call: TRBD1; v_call: TRBV12-3/TRBV12-4; cdr3_nt: TGTGCCAGCAGGGGGACAGGGGGTTTCAATCAGCCCCAGCATTTT; cdr3_aa: CASRGTGGFNQPQHF
clone_size: few; j_call: TRBJ2-7; d_call: NA; v_call: TRBV6-5; cdr3_nt: TGTGCCAGCAGTTACGGCTGGGGTACCGAGCAGTACTTC; cdr3_aa: CASSYGWGTEQYF
clone_size: many; j_call: TRBJ1-1; d_call: NA; v_call: TRBV27; cdr3_nt: TGTGCCAGCAGCAATATCGCGTCTGAAGCTTTCTTT; cdr3_aa: CASSNIASEAFF
clone_size: NA; j_call: TRBJ1-2; d_call: NA; v_call: TRBV9; cdr3_nt: TGTGCCAGCAGTAAGTGGGGGCAGGATGGCTACACCTTC; cdr3_aa: CASSKWGQDGYTF
clone_size: NA; j_call: TRBJ2-2; d_call: NA; v_call: TRBV29-1; cdr3_nt: TGCAGCGTTCAGCATCCGAACACCGGGGAGCTGTTTTTT; cdr3_aa: CSVQHPNTGELFF
clone_size: NA; j_call: TRBJ2-3; d_call: NA; v_call: TRBV12-3/TRBV12-4; cdr3_nt: TGTGCCAGCAGTTTAGGGGTCCCCACAGATGCGCAGTATTTT; cdr3_aa: CASSLGVPTDAQYF
clone_size: many; j_call: TRBJ2-7; d_call: NA; v_call: TRBV7-8; cdr3_nt: TGTGCCAGCAGCCTACGGGACCCCTACTACGAGCAGTACTTC; cdr3_aa: CASSLRDPYYEQYF
clone_size: many; j_call: TRBJ2-6; d_call: NA; v_call: TRBV29-1; cdr3_nt: TGCAGCGTGTGGGAGAGCATACTCTCTGGGGCCAACGTCCTGACTTTC; cdr3_aa: CSVWESILSGANVLTF
clone_size: many; j_call: TRBJ2-2; d_call: NA; v_call: TRBV7-9; cdr3_nt: TGTGCCAGCAGCCCAGCCCTCCCGGGACACTTGAACACCGGGGAGCTGTTTTTT; cdr3_aa: CASSPALPGHLNTGELFF
clone_size: many; j_call: TRBJ2-2; d_call: NA; v_call: TRBV7-8; cdr3_nt: TGTGCCAGCAGCTTAGCGTGGAGCCCGAGCACCGGGGAGCTGTTTTTT; cdr3_aa: CASSLAWSPSTGELFF
clone_size: many; j_call: TRBJ1-5; d_call: NA; v_call: TRBV12-3/TRBV12-4; cdr3_nt: TGTGCCAGCAGTTTAGATGCGGCTAGTCAGCCCCAGCATTTT; cdr3_aa: CASSLDAASQPQHF
clone_size: NA; j_call: TRBJ2-1; d_call: TRBD2; v_call: TRBV27; cdr3_nt: TGTGCCAGCAGTCCTATCCCACGGGGGAGGGCTGTTTACAATGAGCAGTTCTTC; cdr3_aa: CASSPIPRGRAVYNEQFF
clone_size: many; j_call: TRBJ2-3; d_call: TRBD2; v_call: TRBV6-5; cdr3_nt: TGTGCCAGCAGTATTCAGCGGGGGGGCGTAGATACGCAGTATTTT; cdr3_aa: CASSIQRGGVDTQYF
clone_size: few; j_call: TRBJ2-3; d_call: TRBD2; v_call: TRBV30; cdr3_nt: TGTGCCTGGGGGACTAGCGGGGTCACAGATACGCAGTATTTT; cdr3_aa: CAWGTSGVTDTQYF
clone_size: many; j_call: TRBJ2-7; d_call: NA; v_call: TRBV14; cdr3_nt: TGTGCCAGCAGCCATGACGGGACTGGCGAGCAGTACTTC; cdr3_aa: CASSHDGTGEQYF
clone_size: many; j_call: TRBJ1-5; d_call: NA; v_call: TRBV28; cdr3_nt: TGTGCCAGCAGTTTAGGGGTATCAGGGTTGTACAGCAATCAGCCCCAGCATTTT; cdr3_aa: CASSLGVSGLYSNQPQHF
clone_size: many; j_call: TRBJ1-5; d_call: NA; v_call: TRBV27; cdr3_nt: TGTGCCAGCAGTTCCCTGGGGCAGTCCAAGCCCCAGCATTTT; cdr3_aa: CASSSLGQSKPQHF
clone_size: NA; j_call: TRBJ2-5; d_call: NA; v_call: TRBV7-2; cdr3_nt: TGTGCCAGCAGCTTATTGGGCAGTCAAGAGACCCAGTACTTC; cdr3_aa: CASSLLGSQETQYF
clone_size: few; j_call: TRBJ2-3; d_call: TRBD1; v_call: TRBV28; cdr3_nt: TGTGCCAGCAGTTTCCCCAGGGGGCGCACAGATACGCAGTATTTT; cdr3_aa: CASSFPRGRTDTQYF
clone_size: few; j_call: TRBJ2-7; d_call: TRBD2; v_call: TRBV27; cdr3_nt: TGTGCCAGCAGCCCTGTCGGGGTAGCGGGGATCAGCGTTTGGTACTTC; cdr3_aa: CASSPVGVAGISVWYF
clone_size: few; j_call: TRBJ2-3; d_call: NA; v_call: TRBV2; cdr3_nt: TGTGCCAGCAGTGAATACGACACAGATACGCAGTATTTT; cdr3_aa: CASSEYDTDTQYF
clone_size: NA; j_call: TRBJ2-7; d_call: NA; v_call: TRBV30; cdr3_nt: TGTGCCTGGAGTCTTGGACTTACCTACGAGCAGTACTTC; cdr3_aa: CAWSLGLTYEQYF
clone_size: many; j_call: TRBJ2-5; d_call: NA; v_call: TRBV14; cdr3_nt: TGTGCCAGCAGCCAAACCCGGGGGCTGGAGACCCAGTACTTC; cdr3_aa: CASSQTRGLETQYF
clone_size: NA; j_call: TRBJ2-1; d_call: NA; v_call: TRBV10-1; cdr3_nt: TGCGCCAGTAGTGGAAGAAAATCCTACAATGAGCAGTTCTTC; cdr3_aa: CASSGRKSYNEQFF
clone_size: NA; j_call: TRBJ1-4; d_call: NA; v_call: TRBV7-3; cdr3_nt: TGTGCCAGCAGCCCCCAGTCCAACGGTGGGGATGCAACTAATGAAAAACTGTTTTTT; cdr3_aa: CASSPQSNGGDATNEKLFF
clone_size: NA; j_call: TRBJ2-1; d_call: NA; v_call: TRBV12-3/TRBV12-4; cdr3_nt: TGTGCCAGCACCCCGGATGGGCATGAGCAGTTCTTC; cdr3_aa: CASTPDGHEQFF
clone_size: many; j_call: TRBJ1-5; d_call: NA; v_call: TRBV4-1; cdr3_nt: TGCGCCAGCAGCCAAGATGAACAGAGCAATCAGCCCCAGCATTTT; cdr3_aa: CASSQDEQSNQPQHF
clone_size: NA; j_call: TRBJ1-2; d_call: NA; v_call: TRBV7-9; cdr3_nt: TGTGCCAGCAGCAGCACGAACTATGGCTGCACCTTC; cdr3_aa: CASSSTNYGCTF
clone_size: NA; j_call: TRBJ2-2; d_call: NA; v_call: TRBV7-6; cdr3_nt: TGTGCCAGCAGCCGCAGGGAGAACACCGGGGAGCTGTTTTTT; cdr3_aa: CASSRRENTGELFF
clone_size: many; j_call: TRBJ1-1; d_call: TRBD1; v_call: TRBV7-6; cdr3_nt: TGTGCCAGCAGCTCCGGGACAGGGTACACTGAAGCTTTCTTT; cdr3_aa: CASSSGTGYTEAFF
clone_size: NA; j_call: TRBJ1-1; d_call: NA; v_call: TRBV30; cdr3_nt: TGTGCCTGGAGTGTGCAAGGGGCTGAAGCTTTCTTT; cdr3_aa: CAWSVQGAEAFF
clone_size: many; j_call: TRBJ1-1; d_call: TRBD1; v_call: TRBV6-2/TRBV6-3; cdr3_nt: TGTGCCAGCAATAGAATACCGGGACAGCCGAACACTGAAGCTTTCTTT; cdr3_aa: CASNRIPGQPNTEAFF
clone_size: once; j_call: TRBJ2-7; d_call: NA; v_call: TRBV19; cdr3_nt: TGTGCCAGTAGTGGAGGGACATCCCCCCACGAGCAGTACTTC; cdr3_aa: CASSGGTSPHEQYF
clone_size: NA; j_call: TRBJ2-7; d_call: NA; v_call: TRBV10-3; cdr3_nt: TGTGCCATCAAGGAGGGGTCCAGGGCCTACGAGCAGTACTTC; cdr3_aa: CAIKEGSRAYEQYF
clone_size: few; j_call: TRBJ2-1; d_call: TRBD2; v_call: TRBV7-2; cdr3_nt: TGTGCCAGCAGCTCCTCCGGGACTAGCGGGAGAAATGAGCAGTTCTTC; cdr3_aa: CASSSSGTSGRNEQFF